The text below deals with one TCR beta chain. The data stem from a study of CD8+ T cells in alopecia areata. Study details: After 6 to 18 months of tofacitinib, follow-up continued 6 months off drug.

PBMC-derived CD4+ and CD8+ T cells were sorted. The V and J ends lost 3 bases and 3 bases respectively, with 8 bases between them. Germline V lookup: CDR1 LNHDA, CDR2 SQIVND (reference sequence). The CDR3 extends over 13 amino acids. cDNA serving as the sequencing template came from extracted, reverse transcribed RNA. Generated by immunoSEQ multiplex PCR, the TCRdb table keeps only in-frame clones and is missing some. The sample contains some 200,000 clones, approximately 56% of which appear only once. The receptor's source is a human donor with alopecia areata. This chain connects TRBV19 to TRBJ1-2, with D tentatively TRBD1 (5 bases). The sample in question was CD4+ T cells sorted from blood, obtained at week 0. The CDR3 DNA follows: TGTGCCAGTAGTATGGGACGGGACTATGGCTACACCTTC. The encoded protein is CASSMGRDYGYTF.